These 30 T cell receptor beta chains share one sample of origin, sequenced in a study of blood T cell repertoires in COVID-19. Assay used: immunoSEQ multiplex PCR; TCRdb lists only in-frame clones, some missing. The sample lists about 300,000 clones, more than 80% occurring once. Material: peripheral blood. Source of these receptors: a woman aged 45-65 years with COVID-19, enrolled during active disease.

This CDR3 reads CASSLEGRGWFF. In nucleotides, the CDR3 is TGTGCCAGCAGCTTAGAGGGGAGGGGTTGGTTCTTC. The chain combines TRBV7-9 with TRBJ2-1; TRBD2 matches 7 bases. Germline CDR1 reads SEHNR; CDR2 reads FQNEAQ (reference sequence). The CDR3 loop spans 12 amino acids. J was trimmed by 15 bases and V by 1 base; bases with no gene match: 6.

V is TRBV9 and J is TRBJ2-1; TRBD2 matches at 10 bases. The CDR3 spans 13 residues. Germline V CDR1 and CDR2: SGDLS, YYNGEE. With V trimmed by 7 bases and J by 9 bases, 7 bases remained unmatched. CDR3 in DNA: TGTGCCAGCGTTCCTGGGACTAGCGCTGAGCAGTTCTTC. Protein product: CASVPGTSAEQFF.

The chain joins TRBV19 to TRBJ1-6; 8 bases match TRBD1. This CDR3 region has 14 residues. The germline V gene has CDR1 LNHDA and CDR2 SQIVND (reference sequence). V was clipped by 7 bases and J by 7 bases; unmatched bases: 6. This CDR3 reads CASIDRGANSPLHF. CDR3 nucleotide sequence: TGTGCCAGTATCGACAGGGGAGCCAATTCACCCCTCCACTTT.

The chain links TRBV12-3 or TRBV12-4 to TRBJ1-5, with D unclear. This CDR3 contains 13 residues. The V and J ends lost 3 bases and 4 bases respectively, with 7 bases between them. In DNA, the CDR3 is TGTGCCAGCAGTTTTTCAGATAATCAGCCCCAGCATTTT. Its protein is CASSFSDNQPQHF.

This clone has a single count. The chain employs TRBV5-6 and TRBJ2-5; the D gene is possibly TRBD1 (6 bases). Germline CDR1 SGHDT, CDR2 YYEEEE. V lost 0 bases to trimming and J lost 3 bases, with 6 bases between them. This CDR3 has 13 residues. The CDR3 region has the DNA TGTGCCAGCAGCTTGGGGACAGAAGAGACCCAGTACTTC. Protein: CASSLGTEETQYF.

The chain recombines TRBV15 with TRBJ1-2; a weak D match, TRBD1 (5 bases). V lost 1 base to trimming and J lost 8 bases, with 14 bases between them. CDR1 is LNHNV and CDR2 is YYDKDF in the germline V gene (reference sequence). The CDR3 is 14 residues long. This CDR3 reads CATSRAGGYAGYTF. The CDR3 region has the DNA TGTGCCACCAGCAGAGCTGGGGGGTACGCGGGCTACACCTTC.

The chain recombines TRBV6-5 with TRBJ1-2; 10 positions agree with TRBD1. The germline gives CDR1 MNHEY, CDR2 SVGAGI. Trimming at V came to 2 bases and at J to 4 bases, leaving 4 bases not matched to a gene. This CDR3 contains 15 residues. The DNA of the CDR3 is TGTGCCAGCAGTTACGTGACAGGGGGCGGCTATGGCTACACCTTC. This encodes CASSYVTGGGYGYTF.

This chain connects TRBV19 to TRBJ2-2; 16 positions match TRBD2. Looked up from germline, CDR1 is LNHDA and CDR2 is SQIVND (reference sequence). V was clipped by 3 bases and J by 4 bases; unmatched bases: 11. The CDR3 loop spans 20 amino acids. CDR3 in amino acids: CASSIFGTSGRAISTGELFF. As DNA, the CDR3 is TGTGCCAGTAGTATCTTTGGGACTAGCGGGAGGGCCATTAGCACCGGGGAGCTGTTTTTT.

This chain joins TRBV5-1 and TRBJ1-2; D unclear. In germline, CDR1 is SGHRS, CDR2 YFSETQ. V was shortened by 0 bases and J by 4 bases, with 13 bases between the two germline ends. The CDR3 totals 15 residues. CDR3 nucleotide sequence: TGCGCCAGCAGCTTGGATTCCGCTTCGGGCTATGGCTACACCTTC. Protein sequence: CASSLDSASGYGYTF.

This clone was recorded a few times. This chain joins TRBV27 and TRBJ1-5; TRBD1 aligns across 8 bases. The CDR3 is 17 residues long. The V and J ends lost 5 bases and 1 base, in that order; junction bases with no gene match: 10. Germline V gene data show CDR1 as MNHEY and CDR2 as SMNVEV (reference sequence). In DNA form, the CDR3 reads TGTGCCAGCAGTCTAACTTCCGGGACAGGAAGCAATCAGCCCCAGCATTTT. It is translated as CASSLTSGTGSNQPQHF.

This clone has only one observation. The chain couples TRBV2 to TRBJ2-1; 12 nucleotides match TRBD2. With V trimmed by 4 bases and J by 4 bases, 5 bases remained unmatched. CDR3 length: 16 residues. The germline gives CDR1 SNHLY, CDR2 FYNNEI. This chain's CDR3 is CASSGLAGALYNEQFF. The CDR3 nucleotides are TGTGCCAGCAGTGGACTAGCGGGAGCTCTGTACAATGAGCAGTTCTTC.

The chain uses TRBV10-1 and TRBJ2-7, with TRBD1 identical over 11 bases. V shed 3 bases, J shed 3 bases, and the junction held 4 bases outside the gene matches. Germline loops: CDR1 WNHNN, CDR2 SYGVQD (reference sequence). This CDR3 has 15 amino acids. The CDR3 DNA is TGCGCCAGCAGTGAAGGTGGGACAGGGGGCTACGAGCAGTACTTC. This sequence encodes CASSEGGTGGYEQYF.

This chain connects TRBV10-3 to TRBJ1-4; TRBD1 agrees at 7 bases. The CDR3 runs 14 residues. Germline CDR1 and CDR2: ENHRY and SYGVKD. V trimming: 5 bases; J trimming: 5 bases; junction bases outside the gene matches: 5. CDR3 bases: TGTGCCATCAGTCGACAGGGCGGGAATGAAAAACTGTTTTTT. This translates into CAISRQGGNEKLFF.

The chain links TRBV4-3 to TRBJ1-6; TRBD1 matches at 11 bases. This CDR3 contains 17 residues. Trimming removed 3 bases from V and 7 bases from J; junction bases left unmatched: 8. Germline-derived CDR1 and CDR2 are LGHNA and YSLEER. The CDR3 coding sequence is TGCGCCAGCAGCCAGGGACAGGGGGGCTTTAGGAATTCACCCCTCCACTTT. Translated: CASSQGQGGFRNSPLHF.

This rearrangement joins TRBV18 to TRBJ2-6; 8 bases agree with TRBD1. V gave up 6 bases and J gave up 0 bases; unmatched junction bases: 10. The CDR3 runs to 18 residues. Germline V gene sequence: CDR1 KGHSH, CDR2 LQKENI. The chain's CDR3 is CASSLGQGFLSGANVLTF. CDR3 coding DNA: TGTGCCAGCTCCCTCGGACAGGGCTTTCTCTCTGGGGCCAACGTCCTGACTTTC.

The chain joins TRBV7-3 to TRBJ2-5; perhaps TRBD2 as D (6 bases). The germline CDR1 and CDR2 sequences are SGHTA and FQGTGA. V shed 6 bases and J shed 5 bases, with 16 bases lying between them. This CDR3 has 14 amino acids. This CDR3 reads CASSRSTGAETQYF. The CDR3, as DNA: TGTGCCAGCAGTCGAAGCACGGGAGCGGAGACCCAGTACTTC.

The V call is TRBV12-3 or TRBV12-4, the J call TRBJ1-6; no firm D call. This CDR3 is built from 13 residues. Trimming stripped 6 bases from V and 10 bases from J, with 13 bases between. The CDR3 loop reads CASRGYAESPLHF. The CDR3 DNA is TGTGCCAGCAGGGGTTACGCGGAGTCACCCCTCCACTTT.

This rearrangement joins TRBV6-2 or TRBV6-3 to TRBJ2-1; 10 bases are a match to TRBD2. The germline gives CDR1 MNHEY, CDR2 SVGEGT. The CDR3 is 15 amino acids. The V segment lost 4 bases and the J segment 7 bases; nucleotides outside the gene matches: 7. As DNA, the CDR3 is TGTGCCAGCAGTTCAACTAGCGGGACGCTAAATGAGCAGTTCTTC. Encoded protein: CASSSTSGTLNEQFF.

J is TRBJ2-7 and V is TRBV27; TRBD2 agrees at 9 bases. The trim removed 5 bases at V and 4 bases at J, leaving 12 bases unmatched. Germline V gives CDR1 MNHEY, CDR2 SMNVEV (reference sequence). The CDR3 sequence is 16 residues long. The CDR3 here is CASSPPASGNTYEQYF. CDR3 DNA: TGTGCCAGCAGTCCCCCGGCTAGCGGGAACACTTACGAGCAGTACTTC.

V is TRBV2 and J is TRBJ1-5; the D gene is possibly TRBD1 (5 bases). The ends were cut back, 4 bases at V and 1 base at J, with 5 bases in the middle. This CDR3 has 13 amino acids. Germline V gene data show CDR1 as SNHLY and CDR2 as FYNNEI. CDR3 sequence (DNA): TGTGCCAGCAGTGGACAGAGCAATCAGCCCCAGCATTTT. It specifies CASSGQSNQPQHF.

This clone was counted once. The chain employs TRBV11-2 and TRBJ2-3; 10 positions agree with TRBD2. The CDR3 is 16 residues long. The V gene end was trimmed by 5 bases and the J gene end by 3 bases; junction bases not matched to a gene: 8. Looked up from germline, CDR1 is SGHAT and CDR2 is FQNNGV. In DNA form, the CDR3 reads TGTGCCAGCAGCATAGCCGGGACTAGCGTAACAGATACGCAGTATTTT. It is translated as CASSIAGTSVTDTQYF.

CDR3: CASSSGVVNTYEQYF. The CDR3 nucleotides are TGTGCCAGCAGCTCGGGGGTAGTAAACACCTACGAGCAGTACTTC. V and J are TRBV11-3 and TRBJ2-7; D perhaps matches TRBD2 (6 bases). This CDR3 is built from 15 residues. Trimming took off 4 bases at V and 2 bases at J, with 15 bases between the two ends. CDR1 is SGHNT, CDR2 YENEEA, per germline.

The chain couples TRBV29-1 to TRBJ2-5; 7 nucleotides agree with TRBD2. Germline-derived CDR1 and CDR2 are SQVTM and ANQGSEA. V dropped 4 bases and J dropped 4; count of bases not matched to a gene: 15. The CDR3 sequence is 16 residues long. In nucleotides, the CDR3 is TGCAGCGTTGTAGGGAGGGTAGGCGGGACGGGAGAGACCCAGTACTTC. Its translation is CSVVGRVGGTGETQYF.

The DNA for the CDR3 is TGTGCCATCAGTGACCCTACTCAAGACATTCAAGAGACCCAGTACTTC. It encodes CAISDPTQDIQETQYF. This chain links TRBV10-3 with TRBJ2-5; D remains unclear. The length of the CDR3 is 16 residues. Trimming removed 3 bases from V and 2 bases from J, with 16 bases in between. Per germline, CDR1 ENHRY and CDR2 SYGVKD.

The chain employs TRBV5-4 and TRBJ2-5; 12 nucleotides line up with TRBD2. Per germline, CDR1 SGHNT and CDR2 YYREEE (reference sequence). V lost 0 bases, J lost 4 bases, and 7 bases stayed unmatched. The CDR3 contains 17 residues. In DNA, the CDR3 is TGTGCCAGCAGCTTGGGGGCTAGCGGGAGGGCCCGAGAGACCCAGTACTTC. Amino acids: CASSLGASGRARETQYF.

Notes on this clone: A junction boundary mismatches the germline segment, possibly from a read error. The chain recombines TRBV3-1 (or the pseudogene TRBV3-2) with TRBJ2-7, with D possibly matching TRBD2 (5 bases). The CDR3 consists of 9 residues. The germline gives CDR1 LGHDT, CDR2 YNNKEL (reference sequence). In DNA, the CDR3 is TGTGCCAGCTTCTGGAACGCGGGTTTC. Translated, it gives CASFWNAGF.

V usage is TRBV7-6 and J usage is TRBJ2-1; 7 positions agree with TRBD2. The CDR3 runs 15 residues. J lost 2 bases, V lost 5 bases, and 6 bases had no gene match. Germline V lookup: CDR1 SGHVS, CDR2 FNYEAQ. CDR3 in DNA: TGTGCCAGCAGCCACGCGCGGGGGACCTACAATGAGCAGTTCTTC. It codes for CASSHARGTYNEQFF.

In DNA form, the CDR3 reads TGTGCCAGCAGTGGAGACAGGCTTAGCAATCAGCCCCAGCATTTT. This gives the protein CASSGDRLSNQPQHF. This chain links TRBV2 with TRBJ1-5; D perhaps matches TRBD1 (6 bases). Germline V gives CDR1 SNHLY, CDR2 FYNNEI. V gave up 4 bases and J gave up 0 bases, with 10 bases separating them. The CDR3 has 15 residues. The entire variable domain, with the rest obtained from reference TRBV2 and TRBJ1-5, is as follows: EPEVTQTPSHQVTQMGQEVILRCVPISNHLYFYWYRQILGQKVEFLVSFYNNEISEKSEIFDDQFSVERPDGSNFTLKIRSTKLEDSAMYFCASSGDRLSNQPQHFGDGTRLSIL.

The chain combines TRBV30 with TRBJ1-3; no clear D gene. From germline, CDR1 is GTSNPN and CDR2 SVGIG (reference sequence). V lost 0 bases and J lost 0, with 6 bases in between. The CDR3 contains 14 residues. The CDR3 protein is CAWSVGNSGNTIYF. CDR3 coding DNA: TGTGCCTGGAGTGTCGGTAACTCTGGAAACACCATATATTTT.

CDR3 amino acids: CASSRSGSYEQYF. DNA of the CDR3: TGCGCCAGCAGCCGGAGCGGGAGTTACGAGCAGTACTTC. The chain has TRBV10-1 and TRBJ2-7, with 8 bases identical to TRBD2. Germline assignment: CDR1 WNHNN and CDR2 SYGVQD (reference sequence). The CDR3 has 13 residues. Trimming removed 6 bases from V and 4 bases from J; junction bases left unmatched: 5.